The 25 T cell receptor beta chains listed next were all sequenced from one sample in a study of blood T cell repertoires in COVID-19. The repertoire was sequenced with immunoSEQ multiplex PCR; TCRdb's copy has only in-frame clones and lacks some. The sample lists about 140,000 clones, 81% seen once, with 8.2% in the top ten. The sample was peripheral blood. The receptors here all came from a human donor in a cohort sampled during active COVID-19.

This chain uses TRBV19 with TRBJ1-5; D uncertain. Trimming removed 2 bases at V and 0 bases at J, with 8 bases between. The CDR3 length is 15 residues. Germline CDR1 LNHDA, CDR2 SQIVND (reference sequence). The CDR3 sequence: CASSITVYSNQPQHF. The CDR3 region has the DNA TGTGCCAGTAGTATAACAGTATATAGCAATCAGCCCCAGCATTTT. Full variable domain (remainder filled in from reference TRBV19 and TRBJ1-5): DGGITQSPKYLFRKEGQNVTLSCEQNLNHDAMYWYRQDPGQGLRLIYYSQIVNDFQKGDIAEGYSVSREKKESFPLTVTSAQKNPTAFYLCASSITVYSNQPQHFGDGTRLSIL.

CDR3 loop: CASSVGEGGNQPQHF. In DNA, the CDR3 is TGTGCCAGCAGCGTTGGGGAGGGGGGGAATCAGCCCCAGCATTTT. The chain has TRBV9 and TRBJ1-5, with D possibly matching TRBD1 (6 bases). Trimming left V 2 bases short and J 4 bases short, with 13 bases between. Germline values: CDR1 SGDLS, CDR2 YYNGEE. This CDR3 is built from 15 residues.

This chain uses TRBV15 with TRBJ1-2; 8 bases are a match to TRBD1. This CDR3 contains 15 residues. J lost 6 bases, V lost 5 bases, and 11 bases had no gene match. Germline lookup yields CDR1 LNHNV and CDR2 YYDKDF (reference sequence). For the CDR3, the DNA is TGTGCCACCAGCGCAGGGGGCTTAATCAGTCATGGCTACACCTTC. As protein: CATSAGGLISHGYTF.

The CDR3 DNA reads as TGTGCCAGCTCACCACGGCAGGGTCGAGATGAGACCCAGTACTTC. Its translation is CASSPRQGRDETQYF. The chain joins TRBV18 to TRBJ2-5, with a tentative D call TRBD1 (5 bases). V shed 1 base and J shed 5 bases, with 14 bases lying between them. This CDR3 region has 15 residues. Germline V gene data show CDR1 as KGHSH and CDR2 as LQKENI.

Here the CDR3 DNA reads TGTGCCAGCAGTTACGGGACAGGGGGCACTGAAGCTTTCTTT. It encodes CASSYGTGGTEAFF. This chain uses TRBV6-5 with TRBJ1-1; 11 bases fit TRBD1. Looked up from germline, CDR1 is MNHEY and CDR2 is SVGAGI. The CDR3 sequence is 14 residues long. J was trimmed by 4 bases and V by 2 bases; bases with no gene match: 0.

With regard to this clone: An end of the junction does not agree with germline; a read error may underlie this. The chain carries TRBV5-6 and TRBJ2-7; D is perhaps TRBD1 (5 bases). Germline V lookup: CDR1 SGHDT, CDR2 YYEEEE. The CDR3 is 15 amino acids. The DNA for the CDR3 is TGTGCCAGCAGCTTGGAGCCAGGGAATCCCTACGGGCAGTACTTC. Translation gives CASSLEPGNPYGQYF. Together with reference TRBV5-6 and TRBJ2-7, the CDR3 gives the full variable domain: DAGVTQSPTHLIKTRGQQVTLRCSPKSGHDTVSWYQQALGQGPQFIFQYYEEEERQRGNFPDRFSGHQFPNYSSELNVNALLLGDSALYLCASSLEPGNPYGQYFGPGTRLTVT.

The V and J genes are TRBV4-1 and TRBJ1-5; the match to TRBD1 covers 9 bases. Losses at the gene ends were 6 bases for V and 6 bases for J; bases not matched to a gene: 9. Germline V CDR1 and CDR2: MGHRA, YSYEKL. The CDR3 runs to 15 residues. The CDR3 loop reads CASSSWTGDGQPQHF. For the CDR3, the DNA is TGCGCCAGCAGTAGTTGGACAGGGGACGGTCAGCCCCAGCATTTT.

The chain joins TRBV6-5 to TRBJ2-5; possible D gene TRBD1, 6 bases. Germline V lookup: CDR1 MNHEY, CDR2 SVGAGI. The CDR3 has 14 residues. Trimming took off 10 bases at V and 5 bases at J, with 20 bases between the two ends. CDR3 residues: CATNENRVRETQYF. For the CDR3, the DNA is TGTGCCACGAACGAAAACAGGGTAAGGGAGACCCAGTACTTC.

The chain couples TRBV19 to TRBJ2-1, with 13 bases identical to TRBD2. This CDR3 contains 16 residues. CDR1 LNHDA and CDR2 SQIVND come from the germline V gene (reference sequence). V lost 6 bases and J lost 2; bases outside the gene matches: 4. The CDR3: CASRRGLAGAYNEQFF. In DNA form, the CDR3 reads TGTGCCAGTAGACGCGGACTAGCGGGAGCCTACAATGAGCAGTTCTTC.

The V gene is TRBV29-1, the J gene TRBJ2-7; TRBD2 agrees at 9 bases. Germline V lookup: CDR1 SQVTM, CDR2 ANQGSEA. CDR3 length: 13 amino acids. Unmatched junction bases numbered 1, after V lost 2 bases and J lost 2 bases. The CDR3 sequence: CSVESGGPYEQYF. Written as DNA, the CDR3 is TGCAGCGTTGAAAGCGGGGGGCCCTACGAGCAGTACTTC.

The rearrangement uses TRBV28 and TRBJ2-6; D perhaps matches TRBD2 (6 bases). V was cut by 0 bases and J by 0 bases, with 12 bases left in between. The germline V gene has CDR1 MDHEN and CDR2 SYDVKM. The CDR3 is made up of 18 amino acids. CDR3 sequence reads: CASSLWGGGVSGANVLTF. Here the CDR3 DNA reads TGTGCCAGCAGTTTATGGGGTGGCGGGGTCTCTGGGGCCAACGTCCTGACTTTC.

The rearrangement links TRBV6-5 to TRBJ2-5; TRBD2 might be the D (6 bases). V was shortened by 8 bases and J by 7 bases, with 17 bases between the two germline ends. CDR1 and CDR2 from the germline V gene are MNHEY and SVGAGI. The CDR3 spans 13 residues. The CDR3 here is CASLAGGTGTQYF. DNA for the CDR3: TGTGCCAGCCTCGCTGGGGGGACCGGGACCCAGTACTTC.

This chain joins TRBV10-3 and TRBJ2-3; 8 nucleotides match TRBD1. This CDR3 is 13 amino acids long. V gave up 6 bases and J gave up 2 bases; unmatched junction bases: 1. CDR1 and CDR2 (germline): ENHRY, SYGVKD. This chain's CDR3 is CAIRGQVTDTQYF. CDR3 bases: TGTGCCATCAGGGGACAGGTCACAGATACGCAGTATTTT.

The V call is TRBV6-2 or TRBV6-3, the J call TRBJ2-7, with 13 bases lining up with TRBD2. The length of the CDR3 is 15 residues. With V trimmed by 1 base and J by 9 bases, 6 bases remained unmatched. Germline CDR1 and CDR2: MNHEY and SVGEGT. The CDR3 here is CASSYLGTSGTGQYF. Here the CDR3 DNA reads TGTGCCAGCAGTTACTTGGGGACTAGCGGGACTGGGCAGTACTTC.

This clone has only a few counts. The chain employs TRBV7-9 and TRBJ2-3, with D possibly matching TRBD2 (5 bases). Germline V gives CDR1 SEHNR, CDR2 FQNEAQ (reference sequence). With 5 bases removed from V and 7 bases from J, the gap between germline ends came to 25 bases. The CDR3 is made up of 17 amino acids. CDR3 nucleotide sequence: TGTGCCAGCAGCCGATTTGGGCTGGGGAGCCAAGCAAATACGCAGTATTTT. Protein sequence: CASSRFGLGSQANTQYF.

The genes are TRBV7-9 and TRBJ2-7; tentatively, D is TRBD2 (6 bases). This CDR3 comprises 16 residues. CDR1 is SEHNR, CDR2 FQNEAQ, per germline (reference sequence). Trimming removed 0 bases from V and 7 bases from J, with 19 bases in between. The CDR3 nucleotides are TGTGCCAGCAGCTTAGCCGGGCGGGACCTACGGGGGGAGCAGTACTTC. Translation gives CASSLAGRDLRGEQYF. Full variable domain (rest looked up from reference TRBV7-9 and TRBJ2-7): DTGVSQNPRHKITKRGQNVTFRCDPISEHNRLYWYRQTLGQGPEFLTYFQNEAQLEKSRLLSDRFSAERPKGSFSTLEIQRTEQGDSAMYLCASSLAGRDLRGEQYFGPGTRLTVT.

The J gene is TRBJ2-5, the V gene TRBV5-1; no definite D call. Trimming stripped 0 bases from V and 1 base from J, with 7 bases between. The CDR3 is 14 residues long. Germline loops: CDR1 SGHRS, CDR2 YFSETQ. The CDR3 DNA is TGCGCCAGCAGCTTGGATAGGAGCCAAGAGACCCAGTACTTC. This sequence encodes CASSLDRSQETQYF.

The chain recombines TRBV7-9 with TRBJ2-5; D ambiguous. Germline V gives CDR1 SEHNR, CDR2 FQNEAQ (reference sequence). Trimming took off 1 base at V and 5 bases at J, with 5 bases between the two ends. The CDR3 runs 12 residues. The CDR3 DNA sequence: TGTGCCAGCAGCTTAGGGCGGGAGACCCAGTACTTC. It translates to CASSLGRETQYF.

This clone was seen just once. The CDR3 DNA sequence: TGTGCCAGCAGCCCAGGGGGACTAGCGGGAGGAGGCTCCTACGAGCAGTACTTC. It is translated as CASSPGGLAGGGSYEQYF. The J gene is TRBJ2-7, the V gene TRBV7-2; TRBD2 agrees at 15 bases. CDR1 and CDR2 (germline): SGHTA, FQGNSA. The CDR3 length is 18 residues. The V gene end was trimmed by 5 bases and the J gene end by 0 bases; junction bases not matched to a gene: 8.

The chain carries TRBV7-9 and TRBJ2-7; 10 positions agree with TRBD1. This CDR3 has 16 amino acids. Germline CDR1 and CDR2: SEHNR and FQNEAQ (reference sequence). Trimming at V came to 4 bases and at J to 2 bases, leaving 8 bases not matched to a gene. The CDR3 coding sequence is TGTGCCAGCAGCTCCAGGGGTGACAGGGGGCCCTACGAGCAGTACTTC. As protein: CASSSRGDRGPYEQYF.

This clone was found a few times. The chain has TRBV23-1 and TRBJ1-6, with a possible D match to TRBD1 (5 bases). TRBV23-1 is an open reading frame whose function is uncertain. V was shortened by 0 bases and J by 4 bases, with 10 bases between the two germline ends. This CDR3 region has 16 residues. The CDR3 DNA sequence: TGCGCCAGCAGTCAATCGCGCAGGGATTATAATTCACCCCTCCACTTT. Translated, it gives CASSQSRRDYNSPLHF.

The chain links TRBV2 to TRBJ1-1, with TRBD1 identical over 10 bases. Germline loops: CDR1 SNHLY, CDR2 FYNNEI. This CDR3 has 15 amino acids. Unmatched junction bases numbered 10, after V lost 8 bases and J lost 4 bases. The CDR3 DNA sequence: TGTGCCAGCGGCGATGCGACAGGGGGCTCCACTGAAGCTTTCTTT. It encodes CASGDATGGSTEAFF.

This chain uses TRBV28 with TRBJ2-3; possible D gene TRBD1, 5 bases. Germline CDR1 MDHEN, CDR2 SYDVKM. The CDR3 sequence is 11 residues long. The CDR3 loop is CGAQGTDTQYF. The DNA of the CDR3 is TGTGGGGCACAGGGCACAGATACGCAGTATTTT.

This chain uses TRBV9 with TRBJ2-5, with D perhaps TRBD2 (6 bases). The V gene lost 4 bases and the J gene lost 5 bases, with 18 bases spanning the gap. The CDR3 loop spans 15 amino acids. Germline V gene sequence: CDR1 SGDLS, CDR2 YYNGEE. The CDR3 protein is CASSPQRRDGETQYF. The CDR3 DNA sequence: TGTGCCAGCAGCCCCCAACGGAGGGATGGGGAGACCCAGTACTTC.

The rearrangement joins TRBV24-1 to TRBJ2-1, with TRBD1 matching 7 bases. CDR3 size: 18 residues. Germline loops: CDR1 KGHDR, CDR2 SFDVKD. V was clipped by 3 bases and J by 0 bases; unmatched bases: 10. CDR3 sequence (DNA): TGTGCCACCAGTGATGCGGCCGTCGAGGGGGCCTCCTACAATGAGCAGTTCTTC. As protein: CATSDAAVEGASYNEQFF.